The T cell receptor beta chain described here comes from a study of T cells expressing NK-cell markers (dated by TCRdb to the early 2020s). Study-wide context: Three sorted T-cell subsets (CD3+CD56+NKG2C+, CD3+CD56+NKG2C- and CD3+CD56-NKG2C+) from seven to nine donors had their TCR beta-chain repertoires profiled. All eight donors whose samples were sequenced were randomly selected healthy volunteers, three of them men and five women. Seven of the eight sequenced donors were HCMV-seropositive and one was HCMV-seronegative. Libraries were sequenced as 2 x 150 bp reads on Illumina HiSeq 2000/2500, MiSeq or NextSeq.

To note about this clonotype: This receptor's antigen is unknown.

Reads for this sample came from an Illumina HiSeq 2000. The TCR beta cDNA libraries were made using 5'RACE template switching, a step that added both a universal primer site and unique molecular identifiers. Synthesis of cDNA was primed from the TCR beta constant segment and was followed by two consecutive PCR amplification steps. On the authors' methods: MIGEC was used to demultiplex reads and group the reads by UMI, and MiTCR was used to assemble and quantify clonotypes. To exclude erroneous sequences, only TCR cDNA sequences supported by at least two reads were retained. The tcR package was used for downstream repertoire analysis, and clonotypes were matched between fractions using CDR3 nucleotide sequence together with V segment. VDJmatch was used to annotate antigen specificity against VDJdb, with one amino acid substitution in CDR3 permitted. TCRdb reprocessed the reads, and each CDR3 protein sequence is entered once, without DNA. These V and J calls originate from TCRdb's pipeline instead of the authors' own analysis. The sample has roughly 420,000 distinct CDR3 sequences on record. The top ten hold approximately 6.8% of the sample.

The investigation overall reported the following: In several donors, the dominant CD3+CD56+NKG2C+ clonotypes ranked among the top 10 CD8+ clonotypes, making up roughly 1.0-7.0% of CD8+ T cells. Those dominant clonotypes were again the most abundant among CD3+CD56-NKG2C+ cells in four donors, at roughly 25-65%. It remained unclear whether the expanded NKG2C-expressing T cell clones were specific for HCMV antigens.

To determine HCMV serostatus, a commercial ELISA kit was used to detect HCMV-specific IgG in serum. Peripheral blood mononuclear cells were isolated from blood by Ficoll density gradient centrifugation. The sequencing input was blood T cells: a sorted CD56 or NKG2C T cell subset, CD4+ or CD8+ T cells, or bulk PBMC T cells (not recorded which). The clonotype was recovered from a woman aged 18 to 75 in good health.

The CDR3 corresponds to CSARGAGNTIYF. The chain couples TRBV20-1 to TRBJ1-3; checking the TCRdb D call of TRBD1 is not possible without DNA. CDR1 and CDR2 are read off the germline V gene (reference sequence) as DFQATT and SNEGSKA. From cysteine to phenylalanine, the CDR3 is 12 amino acids long. No DNA is given.